What follows are 15 T cell receptor beta chains derived from one specimen sequenced in a study of T cells in Graves' hyperthyroidism and ophthalmopathy. Researchers amplified the TCR beta CDR3 regions from RNA transcripts. The HTBI primer set was used in a first-round RT-PCR of the TCR CDR3. TCRdb analysed the multiplex PCR reads with MiXCR anew, one entry per CDR3 protein. The profile shows hundreds of thousands of distinct CDR3 sequences, 20% to 25% of them singletons. Sample: blood. These receptors came from a man in his fifties with Graves' hyperthyroidism.

CDR3 sequence: CASSADAGTLSTDTQYF. The CDR3 bases are TGTGCCAGCAGCGCCGACGCCGGGACTCTTAGCACAGATACGCAGTATTTT. This chain joins TRBV9 and TRBJ2-3; D perhaps matches TRBD2 (6 bases). The germline V gene has CDR1 SGDLS and CDR2 YYNGEE. With 3 bases removed from V and 0 bases from J, the gap between germline ends came to 17 bases. The CDR3 contains 17 residues. Based on the CDR3 plus reference TRBV9 and TRBJ2-3, the full variable domain is DSGVTQTPKHLITATGQRVTLRCSPRSGDLSVYWYQQSLDQGLQFLIQYYNGEERAKGNILERFSAQQFPDLHSELNLSSLELGDSALYFCASSADAGTLSTDTQYFGPGTRLTVL.

This clonotype was observed at least ten times. The V gene is TRBV7-9, the J gene TRBJ2-5; 8 nucleotides agree with TRBD1. The V gene's germline CDR1 is SEHNR and CDR2 FQNEAQ (reference sequence). The CDR3 sequence is 16 residues long. Trimming at V came to 5 bases and at J to 3 bases, leaving 11 bases not matched to a gene. The CDR3 DNA is TGTGCCAGCAGCGGAGTCAGGGGGCGTAGGGAAGAGACCCAGTACTTC. Translation: CASSGVRGRREETQYF.

This clonotype was seen more than once but under ten times. The chain joins TRBV5-1 to TRBJ2-3; the match to TRBD2 covers 12 bases. The CDR3 has 18 residues. Per the germline V gene, CDR1 is SGHRS and CDR2 is YFSETQ. Trimming removed 0 bases from V and 6 bases from J; junction bases left unmatched: 11. CDR3 sequence (DNA): TGCGCCAGCAGCTTGGGTCCGGGACTAGCGGGCGTCGGGGATACGCAGTATTTT. It is translated as CASSLGPGLAGVGDTQYF.

For this clonotype: A read error is possible here, since a much larger clone lies one base away. The chain couples TRBV7-9 to TRBJ2-3; D is unclear. Germline V gene sequence: CDR1 SEHNR, CDR2 FQNEAQ (reference sequence). This CDR3 has 13 residues. Trimming took off 5 bases at V and 0 bases at J, with 6 bases between the two ends. Here the CDR3 reads CASSPQSTDTQYF. In nucleotides, the CDR3 is TGTGCCAGCAGCCCCCAGAGCACAGATACGCAGTATTTT.

The V and J genes are TRBV27 and TRBJ1-2; TRBD1 matches 12 bases. After removal of 0 bases from V and 4 bases from J, the junction contained 9 bases not matched to a gene. The CDR3 is 18 residues long. Germline V lookup: CDR1 MNHEY, CDR2 SMNVEV (reference sequence). The CDR3 loop is CASSLSFWDRGHFYGYTF. CDR3 bases: TGTGCCAGCAGTTTATCGTTTTGGGACAGGGGGCATTTCTATGGCTACACCTTC.

In this sample, this clonotype turned up a few times. This chain's CDR3 is CASSYGPGGGLSYEQYF. The CDR3 nucleotides read TGTGCCAGCAGTTACGGTCCGGGGGGCGGGCTTAGCTACGAGCAGTACTTC. The J gene is TRBJ2-7, the V gene TRBV6-6; TRBD2 is a possible D gene (7 bases). CDR1 MNHNY and CDR2 SVGAGI come from the germline V gene (reference sequence). This CDR3 has 17 residues. V was pared by 2 bases and J by 3 bases, with 20 bases between.

This chain uses TRBV6-2 or TRBV6-3 with TRBJ2-1, with D perhaps matching TRBD2 (6 bases). The closer fit of TRBJ2-7 to the DNA end suggests the J call may be wrong. CDR1 is MNHEY and CDR2 is SVGEGT in the germline V gene. The CDR3 is 17 residues long. CDR3 sequence (DNA): TGTGCCAGCAGTTACCACCCCCCAGCGGGCTCCTACAATGAGCAGTACTTC. Translating it yields CASSYHPPAGSYNEQYF.

The rearrangement joins TRBV19 to TRBJ2-7, with a tentative D call TRBD1 (6 bases). V was shortened by 5 bases and J by 3 bases, with 11 bases between the two germline ends. The CDR3 consists of 13 residues. Looked up from germline, CDR1 is LNHDA and CDR2 is SQIVND (reference sequence). The CDR3 region is CASSDRQNYEQYF. CDR3 sequence (DNA): TGTGCCAGTAGTGACAGGCAAAACTACGAGCAGTACTTC.

The V and J genes are TRBV5-1 and TRBJ2-7, with D possibly being TRBD1 or TRBD2 (6 bases each). Germline CDR1 and CDR2: SGHRS and YFSETQ. The V gene lost 7 bases and the J gene lost 3 bases, with 23 bases spanning the gap. The CDR3 length is 16 residues. The CDR3 sequence is CASHRDSPGSIYEQYF. The CDR3 DNA is TGCGCCAGCCACAGGGATAGTCCCGGGAGCATCTACGAGCAGTACTTC.

In nucleotides, the CDR3 is TGCGCCAGCAGCTTGGTTCTAGCGGGAGGTCTCTCCTACGAGCAGTACTTC. Protein product: CASSLVLAGGLSYEQYF. The V gene is TRBV5-1, the J gene TRBJ2-7; TRBD2 agrees at 11 bases. The CDR3 has 17 residues. Germline values: CDR1 SGHRS, CDR2 YFSETQ. The trim removed 0 bases at V and 0 bases at J, leaving 5 bases unmatched.

This clonotype has a handful of counts. The V gene is TRBV12-3 or TRBV12-4, the J gene TRBJ1-1; D may be TRBD1 (6 bases). The V gene lost 2 bases and the J gene lost 3 bases, with 10 bases spanning the gap. The CDR3 is 14 amino acids. In DNA form, the CDR3 reads TGTGCCAGCAGTTTAAAAGGGGGTTACACTGAAGCTTTCTTT. This encodes CASSLKGGYTEAFF.

This clonotype was observed once. The chain couples TRBV24-1 to TRBJ2-2, with a weak D call TRBD1 (6 bases). The V and J ends lost 4 bases and 7 bases respectively, with 21 bases between them. This CDR3 comprises 17 residues. From germline, CDR1 is KGHDR and CDR2 SFDVKD. Here the CDR3 reads CATSDPAYGQIGGELFF. The CDR3 bases are TGTGCCACCAGTGACCCTGCCTATGGACAGATCGGCGGGGAGCTGTTTTTT.

There are many counts of this clonotype. The chain recombines TRBV28 with TRBJ2-5; a weak D match, TRBD1 (6 bases). CDR1 and CDR2 from the germline V gene are MDHEN and SYDVKM. V was shortened by 3 bases and J by 2 bases, with 19 bases between the two germline ends. There are 17 residues in the CDR3. CDR3 nucleotide sequence: TGTGCCAGCAGTTTCTCCCCGACGACAGGTTTACAAGAGACCCAGTACTTC. Its protein product is CASSFSPTTGLQETQYF.

In its sample, this clonotype was seen many times. This chain connects TRBV7-3 to TRBJ2-5, with D perhaps TRBD2 (6 bases). The CDR3 has 13 amino acids. The germline V and J ends were trimmed by 6 bases and 4 bases, with 12 bases remaining between them. CDR1 and CDR2 (germline): SGHTA, FQGTGA. The CDR3: CASSSGRLETQYF. The CDR3 bases are TGTGCCAGCAGTAGCGGACGGCTAGAGACCCAGTACTTC.

This clonotype occurred many times. The V gene is TRBV20-1, the J gene TRBJ1-1; D is perhaps TRBD1 (5 bases). Deletions cut 1 base from V and 1 base from J, with 10 bases between. The CDR3 contains 14 residues. Germline V gene sequence: CDR1 DFQATT, CDR2 SNEGSKA (reference sequence). The CDR3 DNA is TGCAGTGCTAGAGCACAGGAGGGGAACACTGAAGCTTTCTTT. Encoded protein: CSARAQEGNTEAFF.